Each of the 10 T cell receptor beta chains below was sequenced from the same sample in a study of technical replicates of blood from a few donors. Assay used: immunoSEQ multiplex PCR; TCRdb lists only in-frame clones, some missing. The repertoire holds around 13,000 clones, with 83% as singletons. The sample was PBMCs. These TCRs come from a human donor in good health.

The rearrangement joins TRBV9 to TRBJ1-4; D not certain. The CDR3 has 16 residues. The germline V gene has CDR1 SGDLS and CDR2 YYNGEE. The V end was cut by 4 bases, the J end by 1 base, with 14 bases between. The CDR3 DNA reads TGTGCCAGCAGCTTAGGTGGTGGAGAAACTAATGAAAAACTGTTTTTT. Translating it yields CASSLGGGETNEKLFF.

This chain connects TRBV6-5 to TRBJ2-1; TRBD2 matches at 10 bases. Germline trimming cut 8 bases from V and 6 bases from J; bases unmatched to any gene: 10. Germline-derived CDR1 and CDR2 are MNHEY and SVGAGI. CDR3 size: 15 residues. The CDR3 DNA is TGTGCCAGCCGATTAGCGGGAGGATCGGGCAATGAGCAGTTCTTC. Translated, it gives CASRLAGGSGNEQFF.

The CDR3 DNA reads as TGTGCCAGCCGCCGCCAGGGACTCCGATGGGTCAATGAGCAGTTCTTC. This encodes CASRRQGLRWVNEQFF. This rearrangement joins TRBV19 to TRBJ2-1, with a possible D match to TRBD2 (6 bases). V was cut by 9 bases and J by 6 bases, with 24 bases left in between. CDR3 length equals 16 residues. CDR1 is LNHDA and CDR2 is SQIVND in the germline V gene (reference sequence).

The chain uses TRBV7-9 and TRBJ2-1; 11 bases line up with TRBD1. Trimming cost V 4 bases and J 3 bases; bases outside gene matches: 2. This CDR3 region has 15 residues. Germline lookup yields CDR1 SEHNR and CDR2 FQNEAQ (reference sequence). The chain's CDR3 is CASSWGQGVYNEQFF. DNA of the CDR3: TGTGCCAGCAGCTGGGGACAGGGGGTCTACAATGAGCAGTTCTTC.

CDR3 in amino acids: CASSYSGGGVGEQYF. CDR3 bases: TGTGCCAGCAGTTACTCCGGCGGAGGAGTGGGCGAGCAGTACTTC. This chain joins TRBV6-5 and TRBJ2-7; maybe TRBD2 (5 bases). The germline V and J ends were trimmed by 0 bases and 6 bases, with 15 bases remaining between them. Germline V gene lookup returns CDR1 MNHEY and CDR2 SVGAGI. The CDR3 spans 15 residues.

The chain couples TRBV5-4 to TRBJ2-7, with 12 nucleotides matching TRBD2. The CDR3 is 15 residues long. The ends lost 0 bases at V and 6 bases at J; junction bases unmatched: 4. CDR1 and CDR2 from the germline V gene are SGHNT and YYREEE (reference sequence). The DNA of the CDR3 is TGTGCCAGCAGCTTGGGACTAGCGGGAGTTGGCGAGCAGTACTTC. As protein: CASSLGLAGVGEQYF.

The V call is TRBV6-1, the J call TRBJ2-7; 7 positions match TRBD1. The CDR3 has 15 residues. In germline, CDR1 is MNHNS, CDR2 SASEGT. V lost 1 base to trimming and J lost 0 bases; unmatched junction nucleotides: 3. The CDR3 loop is CASSEVQGTSYEQYF. The CDR3 DNA sequence: TGTGCCAGCAGTGAAGTACAGGGGACCTCCTACGAGCAGTACTTC.

This chain uses TRBV27 with TRBJ2-7, with 7 positions matching TRBD1. Germline-derived CDR1 and CDR2 are MNHEY and SMNVEV (reference sequence). V shed 6 bases and J 4 bases; nucleotides not matched to a gene: 12. CDR3 size: 15 residues. The DNA of the CDR3 is TGTGCCAGCAGCCGCAGCCGACAGGGTATTTACGAGCAGTACTTC. Its translation: CASSRSRQGIYEQYF.

Only one count was recorded for this clone. The chain links TRBV6-6 to TRBJ1-1; a weak D match, TRBD1 (6 bases). Germline assignment: CDR1 MNHNY and CDR2 SVGAGI (reference sequence). Trimming removed 5 bases from V and 2 bases from J, with 12 bases in between. This CDR3 spans 14 amino acids. CDR3 residues: CASSPQGINTEAFF. For the CDR3, the DNA is TGTGCCAGCAGTCCCCAGGGGATTAACACTGAAGCTTTCTTT.

The chain links TRBV5-1 to TRBJ2-1; 9 nucleotides agree with TRBD2. Germline V gene data show CDR1 as SGHRS and CDR2 as YFSETQ. V dropped 4 bases and J dropped 1; count of bases not matched to a gene: 6. CDR3 length: 16 amino acids. CDR3 region: CASSVVAGVSYNEQFF. CDR3 DNA sequence: TGCGCCAGCAGCGTGGTAGCGGGAGTATCCTACAATGAGCAGTTCTTC.